This T cell receptor beta chain was captured in a study of T cell responses to AZD1222 COVID-19 vaccine. Study-wide background: Doses given second, at about 4 or about 12 weeks, were pooled.

The table came from immunoSEQ multiplex PCR; TCRdb's copy has only in-frame clones and leaves some out. The sample holds approximately 90,000 clones, roughly nine tenths seen once. With respect to this clone: The target antigen is unknown.

This CDR3 is 16 amino acids long. CDR1 KGHDR and CDR2 SFDVKD come from the germline V gene. V shed 3 bases and J 4 bases; nucleotides not matched to a gene: 10. Study results and caveats: Per reports, nearly half of all spike-specific TCRs target regions that are unmutated in variants. In a largely white British group with more females than males, clonal diversity was possibly underestimated.

The clonotype was recovered from an adult in good health. The gene calls are TRBV24-1 and TRBJ2-5, with 7 nucleotides matching TRBD1. Sample: peripheral blood, taken on day 0 of AZD1222 vaccination. The CDR3 bases are TGTGCCACCAGTGATATACAGGGGTTCACGGCAGAGACCCAGTACTTC. This sequence encodes CATSDIQGFTAETQYF.